A selection of T cell receptor beta chains follows, all from one sample in a study of blood T cell repertoires in COVID-19. Profiled with immunoSEQ multiplex PCR; TCRdb holds only in-frame clones, not every one. The sample has about 290,000 clones; around 81% are singletons. Material for sequencing was peripheral blood. The receptors come from a woman in her forties or fifties with active or convalescent COVID-19. The CDR3 runs from the conserved cysteine through the conserved F or W.

J,V,CDR3
TRBJ2-1,TRBV9,CASSVRGATSSEQFF
TRBJ1-2,TRBV27,CASSLYSGTGYGYTF
TRBJ1-1,TRBV5-5,CASSLRAGSNTEAFF
TRBJ2-1,TRBV3-1/TRBV3-2,CASSPGLPPNNEQFF
TRBJ1-5,TRBV9,CASSVGPGGSEPQHF
TRBJ2-7,TRBV25-1,CASIRTGTYEQYF
TRBJ2-3,TRBV27,CASRPSYTRTDTQYF
TRBJ1-2,TRBV5-6,CASSGRGGYTF
TRBJ2-7,TRBV11-2,CASSQGRGTGRNYEQYF
TRBJ2-7,TRBV6-5,CASSYSQGGDEQYF
TRBJ1-2,TRBV6-1,CASSETGFPYGYTF
TRBJ2-1,TRBV24-1,CATSDPRPRAGGAEQFF
TRBJ2-3,TRBV9,CASSPGTGGPDTQYF
TRBJ2-3,TRBV5-4,CASSLASVTDTQYF
TRBJ2-1,TRBV6-6,CASRRADSYNEQFF
TRBJ1-2,TRBV6-2/TRBV6-3,CASSKGTPYGYTF
TRBJ1-4,TRBV7-8,CASSLDRPTPGEKLFF
TRBJ1-2,TRBV19,CASSDRGGGYTF
TRBJ1-1,TRBV5-8,CASSYLVREYTEAFF
TRBJ1-1,TRBV18,CASSPGDREDTEAFF
TRBJ1-2,TRBV30,CAWNGRLVRYTF
TRBJ2-1,TRBV5-6,CASSLIGAYYNEQFF
TRBJ1-1,TRBV12-3/TRBV12-4,CASSLDSLEAFF
TRBJ2-5,TRBV10-3,CAIRFPTQDQETQYF
TRBJ2-1,TRBV18,CASSPPQGPLSYNEQFF
TRBJ2-7,TRBV6-5,CASSYGGGGGYEQYF
TRBJ1-1,TRBV2,CAKRGGASMNTEAFF
TRBJ1-1,TRBV11-2,CASSLGIGTMNTEAFF
TRBJ2-7,TRBV30,CAWSSLSYEQYF
TRBJ1-5,TRBV12-3/TRBV12-4,CASSIQGNQPQHF
TRBJ2-1,TRBV2,CASTLGTSGAGEQFF
TRBJ2-3,TRBV6-1,CASSEGLAGGPDTQYF
TRBJ2-1,TRBV19,CASSIDRRLAAGASADNEQFF
TRBJ2-3,TRBV19,CASSRLTTAVDTDTQYF
TRBJ1-5,TRBV9,CASSAGGHDQPQHF
TRBJ1-1,TRBV5-1,CASSPGVVGRNTEAFF
TRBJ2-1,TRBV6-1,CASSEGQGNNEQFF
TRBJ2-3,TRBV10-3,CAIRAGETDTQYF
TRBJ2-3,TRBV5-1,CASSLDTNTDTQYF
TRBJ2-3,TRBV10-3,CAIRTSTMRTDTQYF
TRBJ2-3,TRBV10-3,CAITIGGTDTQYF
TRBJ1-2,TRBV19,CASSAGGQGRYTF